This T cell receptor (beta chain) derives from a study of beta chain features in type 1 diabetes. General study points: Moderate yet significant TCRB CDR3 shortening was seen in Type 1 diabetes patients in all four CD4+ subsets. Naive, central memory and regulatory TCRB repertoires appeared more similar among patients than healthy donors.

The CDR3 sequence is 13 residues long. Trimming shortened V by 1 base and J by 9 bases, and 11 bases separated the two germline ends. Per the germline V gene, CDR1 is LGHNA and CDR2 is YNFKEQ. About 100 mL of blood, on average, came from one heparinised draw per donor. By way of CD45RO/CCR7/CD25/CD127/CD95/CD27, the CD4+ regulatory, stem cell-like memory, central memory and naive cells were sorted. This clone was seen only a few times. Its target is not known. Expressed TCRB transcripts were sequenced, since all the RNA that had been isolated was reverse transcribed. The repertoire was sequenced with immunoSEQ multiplex PCR; TCRdb's copy has only in-frame clones and lacks some. The sample carries 450,000 or so clones, over 10% recorded once.

The source material was naive CD4+ T cells from blood. The V call is TRBV4-2, the J call TRBJ2-3; no definite D call. This TCR was sampled from a woman under 30 in good health. The CDR3 protein is CASSQAFINTQYF. Written as DNA, the CDR3 is TGTGCCAGCAGCCAAGCCTTCATCAACACGCAGTATTTT.